A selection of T cell receptor beta chains follows, all from one sample in a study of vaccination and CD4 T cells after COVID-19. These receptors have no identified antigens. TCRdb analysed the PCR reads with MiXCR anew, one entry per CDR3 protein. The repertoire holds thousands of distinct CDR3 sequences, with roughly 32% as singletons. Sequences were obtained from CD4+ T cells from blood, cultured in vitro. These receptor sequences come from a human donor in good health. Each CDR3 is given with its conserved first and last residue. Each record gives: V gene, J gene, D gene, clone size, CDR3 protein, CDR3 DNA. A D gene is named only where the DNA matches it firmly. Size tells how often a clone was seen (once, few, many) or the class of an expanded clone, and some rows leave it out.

>TRBV24-1|TRBJ1-1|-|medium-sized
CATSVRGNTEAFF
TGTGCCACCAGTGTCCGGGGAAACACTGAAGCTTTCTTT
>TRBV6-2/TRBV6-3|TRBJ2-6|-|-
CASSSLSQTGNSGANVLTF
TGTGCCAGCAGTTCTTTATCCCAAACAGGGAACTCTGGGGCCAACGTCCTGACTTTC
>TRBV7-9|TRBJ2-7|TRBD2|-
CASSSASGSYEQYF
TGTGCCAGCAGCTCGGCTAGCGGATCCTACGAGCAGTACTTC
>TRBV5-4|TRBJ2-2|TRBD1|-
CASSLVQGAAPGELFF
TGTGCCAGCAGCTTGGTACAGGGGGCAGCTCCCGGGGAGCTGTTTTTT
>TRBV2|TRBJ2-3|-|-
CASSDKGLPADTQYF
TGTGCCAGCAGTGACAAGGGTTTACCGGCAGATACGCAGTATTTT
>TRBV9|TRBJ1-2|-|-
CASSVAEGSTFGYTF
TGTGCCAGCAGCGTAGCTGAGGGTTCGACTTTCGGCTACACCTTC
>TRBV6-1|TRBJ1-2|TRBD1|few
CASKGTGINGYTF
TGTGCCAGCAAAGGGACAGGGATAAATGGCTACACCTTC
>TRBV9|TRBJ1-6|-|-
CASSVAEGNIGSPLHF
TGTGCCAGCAGCGTAGCCGAGGGAAATATAGGGTCACCCCTCCACTTT
>TRBV20-1|TRBJ2-1|TRBD2|once
CSAAGTPRGGSYNEQFF
TGCAGTGCAGCCGGGACGCCCCGGGGGGGGTCCTACAATGAGCAGTTCTTC
>TRBV20-1|TRBJ2-5|-|-
CSASRGVGETQYF
TGCAGTGCTAGTCGAGGAGTGGGGGAGACCCAGTACTTC
>TRBV20-1|TRBJ1-5|TRBD1|few
CSATWEGGAEQPQHF
TGCAGTGCCACCTGGGAAGGGGGCGCAGAGCAGCCCCAGCATTTT
>TRBV6-5|TRBJ1-6|-|few
CASSSLRTPSPSSYNSPLHF
TGTGCCAGCAGTTCTCTCCGGACACCTTCTCCCAGCTCCTATAATTCACCCCTCCACTTT
>TRBV4-3|TRBJ1-5|-|-
CASSQGPEGPQHF
TGCGCCAGCAGCCAAGGGCCCGAAGGCCCCCAGCATTTT
>TRBV27|TRBJ1-5|-|medium-sized
CASSLLANQPQHF
TGTGCCAGCAGTTTGCTGGCCAATCAGCCCCAGCATTTT
>TRBV10-3|TRBJ2-7|-|few
CAISEPDGSYEQYF
TGTGCCATCAGTGAGCCGGACGGCTCCTACGAGCAGTACTTC
>TRBV7-3|TRBJ1-1|-|-
CASSLTGGNTEAFF
TGTGCCAGCAGCTTAACAGGGGGGAACACTGAAGCTTTCTTT
>TRBV20-1|TRBJ1-4|-|-
CSAGRGPANGKLFF
TGCAGTGCTGGTAGGGGTCCGGCAAATGGAAAACTGTTTTTT
>TRBV5-3|TRBJ1-5|TRBD1|-
CARSLEDRDSLCQPQHF
TGTGCCAGAAGCTTGGAGGACCGGGACAGCCTTTGCCAGCCCCAGCATTTT
>TRBV27|TRBJ1-1|TRBD1|once
CASSLTARGPVDTEAFF
TGTGCCAGCAGTTTAACGGCCAGGGGGCCGGTTGATACTGAAGCTTTCTTT
>TRBV20-1|TRBJ2-1|TRBD2|-
CSAGGGLYNEQFF
TGCAGTGCCGGGGGGGGCCTATACAATGAGCAGTTCTTC
>TRBV10-3|TRBJ1-1|-|few
CAISADMTLNTEAFF
TGTGCCATCAGTGCGGACATGACCCTGAACACTGAAGCTTTCTTT